Sequencing of this T cell receptor beta chain was carried out in a study of cytomegalovirus exposure and HLA in healthy donors. Study-level points and caveats: Researchers catalogued under 200 TCR beta chains as cytomegalovirus-associated. Researchers had no immune exposure information except CMV serostatus available. The likely origin of a cluster of highly shared sequence variants was a sequencing artifact.

In this sample, this clone turned up a few times. Its antigen is not known. The donors were healthy bone marrow donors. V lost 4 bases to trimming and J lost 4 bases; unmatched junction nucleotides: 4. The CDR3 runs 14 residues. Germline CDR1 MNHEY, CDR2 SVGAGI. Researchers ran the PCR with 60 Vbeta and 13 Jbeta primers. Assay: immunoSEQ multiplex PCR; the TCRdb copy retains only in-frame clones and omits some. There are 150,000 to 200,000 clones in the sample; around 76% occur only once, and about 2.1% lies in the top ten. The rearrangement joins TRBV6-5 to TRBJ1-1, with 9 bases aligning to TRBD1. The TCR sequence derives from a woman aged 25 to 39 in good health and CMV-seropositive. The sample was PBMCs. CDR3 bases: TGTGCCAGCAGTTGGGACAGGGAGAGCACTGAAGCTTTCTTT. Residues: CASSWDRESTEAFF.